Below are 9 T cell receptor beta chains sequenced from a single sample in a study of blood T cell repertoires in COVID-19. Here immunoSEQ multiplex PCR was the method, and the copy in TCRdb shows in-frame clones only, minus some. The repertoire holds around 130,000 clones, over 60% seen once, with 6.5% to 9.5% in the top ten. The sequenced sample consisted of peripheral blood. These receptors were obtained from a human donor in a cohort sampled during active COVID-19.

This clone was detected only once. CDR3 protein: CASSLGVLATNEKLFF. The CDR3 bases are TGTGCCAGCAGCTTGGGCGTTCTTGCGACTAATGAAAAACTGTTTTTT. The J gene is TRBJ1-4, the V gene TRBV5-6; D call uncertain. There are 16 residues in the CDR3. Looked up from germline, CDR1 is SGHDT and CDR2 is YYEEEE. V lost 0 bases, J lost 2 bases, and 11 bases lay in between.

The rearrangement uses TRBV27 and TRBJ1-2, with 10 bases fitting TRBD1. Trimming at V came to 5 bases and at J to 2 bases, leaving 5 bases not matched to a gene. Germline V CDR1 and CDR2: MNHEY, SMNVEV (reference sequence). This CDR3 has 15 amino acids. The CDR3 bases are TGTGCCAGCAGTCTTACGGGACAGGGGAACTATGGCTACACCTTC. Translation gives CASSLTGQGNYGYTF.

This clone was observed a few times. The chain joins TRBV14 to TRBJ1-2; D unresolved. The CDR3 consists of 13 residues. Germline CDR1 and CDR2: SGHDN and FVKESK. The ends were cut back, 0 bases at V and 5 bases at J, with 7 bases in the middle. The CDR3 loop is CASSQDNWYGYTF. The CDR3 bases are TGTGCCAGCAGCCAAGATAACTGGTATGGCTACACCTTC.

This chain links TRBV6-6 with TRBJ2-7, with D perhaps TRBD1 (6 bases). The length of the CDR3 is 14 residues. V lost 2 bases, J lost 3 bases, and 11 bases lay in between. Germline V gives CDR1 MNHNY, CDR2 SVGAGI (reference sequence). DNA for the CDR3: TGTGCCAGCAGTTACAGGCAGGGGAACTACGAGCAGTACTTC. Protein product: CASSYRQGNYEQYF.

This CDR3 is CASSLAVAGGPWEQYF. Here the CDR3 DNA reads TGCGCCAGCAGCTTGGCCGTGGCGGGAGGGCCATGGGAGCAGTACTTC. This chain connects TRBV5-1 to TRBJ2-7, with 9 bases identical to TRBD2. This CDR3 contains 16 residues. Germline V CDR1 and CDR2: SGHRS, YFSETQ. Trimming took 0 bases from V and 7 from J; bases not matched to a gene: 11.

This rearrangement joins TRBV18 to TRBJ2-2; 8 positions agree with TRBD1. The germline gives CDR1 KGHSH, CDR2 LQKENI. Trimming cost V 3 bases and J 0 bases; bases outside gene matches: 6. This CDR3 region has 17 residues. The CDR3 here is CASSPPDRASNTGELFF. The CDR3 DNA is TGTGCCAGCTCACCCCCGGACAGGGCCTCGAACACCGGGGAGCTGTTTTTT.

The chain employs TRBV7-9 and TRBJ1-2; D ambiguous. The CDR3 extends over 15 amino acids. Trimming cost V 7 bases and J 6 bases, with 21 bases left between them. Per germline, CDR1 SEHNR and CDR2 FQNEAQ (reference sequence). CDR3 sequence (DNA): TGTGCCAGCAATCCATCGAAGATCACAGATGATGGCTACACCTTC. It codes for CASNPSKITDDGYTF.

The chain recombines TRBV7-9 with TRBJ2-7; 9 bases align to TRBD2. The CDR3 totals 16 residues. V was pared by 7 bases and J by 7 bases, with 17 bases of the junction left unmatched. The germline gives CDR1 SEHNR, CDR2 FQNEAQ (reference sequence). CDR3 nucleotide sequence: TGTGCCAGCACCTCGGTGCTAGCGGGGACGGGTGGAGAGCAGTACTTC. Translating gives CASTSVLAGTGGEQYF.

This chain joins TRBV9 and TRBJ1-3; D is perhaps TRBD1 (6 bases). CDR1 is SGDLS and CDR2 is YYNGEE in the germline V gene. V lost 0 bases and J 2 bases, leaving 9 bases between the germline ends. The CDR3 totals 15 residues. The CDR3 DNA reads TGTGCCAGCAGCGTAGCAGGGGTCGCTGGAAACACCATATATTTT. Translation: CASSVAGVAGNTIYF.